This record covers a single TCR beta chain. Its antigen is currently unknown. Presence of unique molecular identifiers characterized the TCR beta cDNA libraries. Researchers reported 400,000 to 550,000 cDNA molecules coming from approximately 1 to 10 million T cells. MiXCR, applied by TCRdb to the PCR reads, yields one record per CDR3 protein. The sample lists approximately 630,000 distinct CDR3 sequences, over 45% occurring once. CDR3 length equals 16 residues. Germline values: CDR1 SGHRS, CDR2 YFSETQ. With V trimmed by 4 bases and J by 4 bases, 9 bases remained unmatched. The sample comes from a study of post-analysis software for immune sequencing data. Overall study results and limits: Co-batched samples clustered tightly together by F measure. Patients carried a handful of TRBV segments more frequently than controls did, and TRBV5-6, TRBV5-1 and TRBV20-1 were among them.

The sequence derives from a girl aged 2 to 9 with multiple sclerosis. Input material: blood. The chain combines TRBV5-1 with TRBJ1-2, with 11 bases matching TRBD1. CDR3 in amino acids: CASSDSGTGGFYGYTF. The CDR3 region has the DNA TGCGCCAGCAGCGACTCCGGGACAGGGGGTTTCTATGGCTACACCTTC.